The clone carrying this T cell receptor beta chain was counted only a few times. This sample stems from a study of blood T cell repertoires in COVID-19. At the level of the study: Donors in the United States, Italy and Spain gave samples during acute or convalescent COVID-19. Sample material is recorded as cDNA or gDNA derived from T cells, B-cell-depleted T cells, or PBMCs.

Original handling: Amplified reference gene primers provided the basis for estimating nucleated cell counts. TCRdb's copy holds only in-frame clones and misses some; the assay was immunoSEQ multiplex PCR. V and J calls and clone size are as listed in that table; D and trimming were resolved from the DNA. The sample has 120,000 to 150,000 clones; around 84% are singletons. This CDR3 is 12 amino acids long. Germline lookup yields CDR1 SQVTM and CDR2 ANQGSEA. With 7 bases removed from V and 6 bases from J, the gap between germline ends came to 15 bases. This chain connects TRBV29-1 to TRBJ1-1; D unresolved. The receptor was derived from a human donor with acute or convalescent COVID-19. The donor label of this sample is uncertain. The source material was peripheral blood. The CDR3 DNA follows: TGCAGCGCCCTAGGCGGAGGGTCTGAAGCTTTCTTT. Protein product: CSALGGGSEAFF.